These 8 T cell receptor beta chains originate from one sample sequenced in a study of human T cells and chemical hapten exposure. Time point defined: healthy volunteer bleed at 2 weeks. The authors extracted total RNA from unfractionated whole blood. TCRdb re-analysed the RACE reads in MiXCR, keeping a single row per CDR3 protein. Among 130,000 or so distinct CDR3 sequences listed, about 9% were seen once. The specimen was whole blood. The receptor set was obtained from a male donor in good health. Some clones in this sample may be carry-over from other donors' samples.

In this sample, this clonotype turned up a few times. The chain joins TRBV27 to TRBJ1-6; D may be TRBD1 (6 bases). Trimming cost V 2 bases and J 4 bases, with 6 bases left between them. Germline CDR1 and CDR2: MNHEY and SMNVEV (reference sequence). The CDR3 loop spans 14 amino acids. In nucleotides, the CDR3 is TGTGCCAGCAGTTTACAGGGGTATAATTCACCCCTCCACTTT. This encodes CASSLQGYNSPLHF.

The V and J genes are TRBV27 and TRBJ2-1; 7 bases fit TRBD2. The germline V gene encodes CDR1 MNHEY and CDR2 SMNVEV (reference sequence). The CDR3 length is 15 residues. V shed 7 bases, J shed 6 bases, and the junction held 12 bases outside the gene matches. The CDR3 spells CASNRREGLFNEQFF. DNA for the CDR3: TGTGCCAGCAATCGGAGGGAGGGATTGTTCAATGAGCAGTTCTTC.

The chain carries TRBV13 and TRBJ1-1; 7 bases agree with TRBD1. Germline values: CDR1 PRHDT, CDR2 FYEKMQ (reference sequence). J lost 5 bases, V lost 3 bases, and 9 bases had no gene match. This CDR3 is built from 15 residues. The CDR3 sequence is CASSLGRGRHTEAFF. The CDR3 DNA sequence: TGTGCCAGCAGCTTGGGCAGGGGGAGACATACTGAAGCTTTCTTT. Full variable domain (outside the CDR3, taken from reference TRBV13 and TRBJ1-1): AAGVIQSPRHLIKEKRETATLKCYPIPRHDTVYWYQQGPGQDPQFLISFYEKMQSDKGSIPDRFSAQQFSDYHSELNMSSLELGDSALYFCASSLGRGRHTEAFFGQGTRLTVV.

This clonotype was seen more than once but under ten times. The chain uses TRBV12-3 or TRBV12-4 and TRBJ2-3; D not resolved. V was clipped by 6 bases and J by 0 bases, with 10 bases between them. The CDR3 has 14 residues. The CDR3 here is CASSLGSSTDTQYF. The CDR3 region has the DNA TGTGCCAGCAGCCTGGGGTCTAGCACAGATACGCAGTATTTT.

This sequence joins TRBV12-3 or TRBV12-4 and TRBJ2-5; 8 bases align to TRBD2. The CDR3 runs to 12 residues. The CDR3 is CASGGARETQYF. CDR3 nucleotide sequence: TGTGCATCGGGGGGGGCGAGGGAGACCCAGTACTTC.

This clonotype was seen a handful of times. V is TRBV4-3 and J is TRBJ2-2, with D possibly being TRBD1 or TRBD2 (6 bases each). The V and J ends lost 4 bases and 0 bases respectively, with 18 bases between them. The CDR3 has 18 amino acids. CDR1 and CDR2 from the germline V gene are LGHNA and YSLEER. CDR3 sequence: CASSRTGARTANTGELFF. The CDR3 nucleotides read TGCGCCAGCAGCCGGACGGGGGCCAGGACCGCGAACACCGGGGAGCTGTTTTTT.

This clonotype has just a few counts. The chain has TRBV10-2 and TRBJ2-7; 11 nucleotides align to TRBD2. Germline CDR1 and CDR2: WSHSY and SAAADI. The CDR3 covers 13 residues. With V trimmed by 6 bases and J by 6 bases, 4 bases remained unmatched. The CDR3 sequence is CASRYSGRAEQYF. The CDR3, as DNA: TGCGCCAGCAGGTATAGCGGGAGGGCCGAGCAGTACTTC.

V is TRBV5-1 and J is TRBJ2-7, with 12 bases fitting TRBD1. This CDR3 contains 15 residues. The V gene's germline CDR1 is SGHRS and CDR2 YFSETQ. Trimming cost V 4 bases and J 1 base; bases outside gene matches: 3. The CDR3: CASSVGQGASYEQYF. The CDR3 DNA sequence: TGCGCCAGCAGCGTGGGACAGGGGGCGTCCTACGAGCAGTACTTC.